This T cell receptor beta chain was retrieved from a study of blood T cell repertoires in COVID-19. In the authors' methods: Amplification with reference gene primers provided the estimates of nucleated cell counts. Measured with immunoSEQ multiplex PCR; TCRdb has only the in-frame clones, and not every one. That table gives V, J and clone size, and the DNA gave D and trimming. The table lists 200,000 or so clones, around 80% of them singletons. The germline V gene has CDR1 LGHNA and CDR2 YSLEER. This CDR3 contains 16 residues. Trimming at V came to 0 bases and at J to 4 bases, leaving 7 bases not matched to a gene. Each participant's cohort was designated according to participant-reported clinical history. The recovered donors of Cohort 3 showed two negative PCRs, clearance, or symptom resolution.

The sequence was obtained from a man between 60 and 75 years old who had recovered from COVID-19. The chain has TRBV4-3 and TRBJ2-3; 7 nucleotides match TRBD2. Sequencing used PBMCs or T cells enriched from blood (not recorded which). The CDR3 DNA is TGCGCCAGCAGCCAAGATGCCCGGACTAGGGCAGATACGCAGTATTTT. It is translated as CASSQDARTRADTQYF.